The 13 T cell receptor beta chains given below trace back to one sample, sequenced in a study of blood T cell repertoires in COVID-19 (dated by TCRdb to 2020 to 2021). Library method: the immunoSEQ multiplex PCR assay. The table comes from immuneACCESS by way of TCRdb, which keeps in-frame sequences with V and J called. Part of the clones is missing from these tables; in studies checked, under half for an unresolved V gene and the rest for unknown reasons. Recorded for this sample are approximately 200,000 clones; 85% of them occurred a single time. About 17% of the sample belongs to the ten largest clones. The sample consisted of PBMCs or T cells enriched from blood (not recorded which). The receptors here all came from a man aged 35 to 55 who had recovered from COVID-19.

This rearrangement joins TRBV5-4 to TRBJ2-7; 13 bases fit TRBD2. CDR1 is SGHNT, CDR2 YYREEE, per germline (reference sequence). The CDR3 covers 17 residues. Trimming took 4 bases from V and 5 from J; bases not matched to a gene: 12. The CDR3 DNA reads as TGTGCCAGCAGCGATGGACTAGCGGGAGCAATTGGACACGAGCAGTACTTC. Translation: CASSDGLAGAIGHEQYF.

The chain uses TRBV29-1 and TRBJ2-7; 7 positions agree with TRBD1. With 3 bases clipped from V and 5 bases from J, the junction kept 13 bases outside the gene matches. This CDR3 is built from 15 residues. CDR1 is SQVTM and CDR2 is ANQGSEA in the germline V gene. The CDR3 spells CSVDRATGCKDEQYF. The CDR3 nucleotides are TGCAGCGTTGATAGGGCGACAGGGTGTAAGGACGAGCAGTACTTC.

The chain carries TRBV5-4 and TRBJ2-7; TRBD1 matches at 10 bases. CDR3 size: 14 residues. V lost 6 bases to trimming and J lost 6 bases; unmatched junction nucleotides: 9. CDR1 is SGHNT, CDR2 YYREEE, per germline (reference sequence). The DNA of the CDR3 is TGTGCCAGCACCCTCGGGACAGGGGACCTCGAGCAGTACTTC. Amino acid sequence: CASTLGTGDLEQYF.

This CDR3 reads CASRRQGLEWPYNEQFF. In DNA form, the CDR3 reads TGTGCCAGCAGACGACAGGGTTTGGAGTGGCCCTACAATGAGCAGTTCTTC. The chain has TRBV2 and TRBJ2-1; the match to TRBD1 covers 7 bases. This CDR3 has 17 amino acids. Per germline, CDR1 SNHLY and CDR2 FYNNEI. The J segment lost 2 bases and the V segment lost 6 bases, leaving 13 bases of the junction unmatched.

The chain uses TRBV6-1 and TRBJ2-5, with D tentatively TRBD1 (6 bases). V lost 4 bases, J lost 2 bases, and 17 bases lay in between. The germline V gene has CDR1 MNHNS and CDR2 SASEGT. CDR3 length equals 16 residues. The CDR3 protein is CASSGHRQGLQETQYF. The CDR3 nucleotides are TGTGCCAGCAGTGGTCATCGGCAGGGGCTTCAAGAGACCCAGTACTTC.

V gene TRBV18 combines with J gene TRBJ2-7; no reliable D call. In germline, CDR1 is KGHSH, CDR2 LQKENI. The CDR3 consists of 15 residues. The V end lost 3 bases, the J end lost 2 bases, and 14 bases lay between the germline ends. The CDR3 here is CASSPPMSFPYEQYF. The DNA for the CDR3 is TGTGCCAGCTCACCCCCGATGAGTTTTCCCTACGAGCAGTACTTC.

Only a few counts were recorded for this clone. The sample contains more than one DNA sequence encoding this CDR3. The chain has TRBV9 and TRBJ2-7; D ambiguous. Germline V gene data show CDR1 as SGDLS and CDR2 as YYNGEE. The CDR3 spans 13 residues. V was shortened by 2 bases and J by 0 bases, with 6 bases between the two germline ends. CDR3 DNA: TGTGCCAGCAGCGTGTCAGACTCCTACGAGCAGTACTTC. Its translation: CASSVSDSYEQYF.

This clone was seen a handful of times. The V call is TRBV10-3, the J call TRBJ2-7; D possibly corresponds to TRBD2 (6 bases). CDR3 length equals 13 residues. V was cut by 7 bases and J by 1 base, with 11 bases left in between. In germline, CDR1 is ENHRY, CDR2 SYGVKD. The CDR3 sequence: CAINSGESYEQYF. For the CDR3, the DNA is TGTGCCATCAACTCGGGAGAGTCCTACGAGCAGTACTTC.

DNA for the CDR3: TGTGCCAGTAAAGGAGTAGCGGGAGTGGAGGAGACCCAGTACTTC. It specifies CASKGVAGVEETQYF. This chain links TRBV19 with TRBJ2-5, with 9 nucleotides matching TRBD2. This CDR3 is 15 amino acids long. Trimming removed 7 bases from V and 5 bases from J; junction bases left unmatched: 11. Germline CDR1 is LNHDA and CDR2 is SQIVND (reference sequence).

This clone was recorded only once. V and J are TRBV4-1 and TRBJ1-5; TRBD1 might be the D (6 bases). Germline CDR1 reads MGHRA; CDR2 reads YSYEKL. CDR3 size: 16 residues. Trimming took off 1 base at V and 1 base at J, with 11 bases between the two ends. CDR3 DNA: TGCGCCAGCAGCCAAGGACAGGCTTTAAGCAATCAGCCCCAGCATTTT. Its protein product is CASSQGQALSNQPQHF.

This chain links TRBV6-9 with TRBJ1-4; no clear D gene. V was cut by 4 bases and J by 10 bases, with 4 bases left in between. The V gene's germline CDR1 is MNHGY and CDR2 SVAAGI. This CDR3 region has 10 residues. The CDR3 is CASSSGKLFF. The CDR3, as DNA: TGTGCCAGCAGTTCCGGAAAACTGTTTTTT.

CDR3 coding DNA: TGCGCCAGCACCCTGCGGGGGTCAGATACGCAGTATTTT. This sequence encodes CASTLRGSDTQYF. The chain is built from TRBV10-2 and TRBJ2-3, with 7 bases aligning to TRBD2. This CDR3 comprises 13 residues. The V gene's germline CDR1 is WSHSY and CDR2 SAAADI. V shed 7 bases, J shed 4 bases, and the junction held 5 bases outside the gene matches.

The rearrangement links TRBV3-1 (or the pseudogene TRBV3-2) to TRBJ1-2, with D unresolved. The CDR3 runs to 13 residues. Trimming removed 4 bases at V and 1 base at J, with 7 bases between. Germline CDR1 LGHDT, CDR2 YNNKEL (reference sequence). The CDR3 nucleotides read TGTGCCAGCAGCCCGGCGGGTAACTATGGCTACACCTTC. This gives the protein CASSPAGNYGYTF.